This T cell receptor beta chain comes out of a study of T cells in Graves' hyperthyroidism and ophthalmopathy. V dropped 5 bases and J dropped 6; count of bases not matched to a gene: 8. In germline, CDR1 is LNHDA, CDR2 SQIVND (reference sequence). The CDR3 consists of 16 residues. Uncontrolled infection, other autoimmune disease, pregnancy or lactation disqualified patients from enrolment. This clonotype was counted only a few times. Its antigen is not identified. Broader study findings: Stable hyperthyroidism and ophthalmopathy were separated using 13 V-J signatures. Among thyroid clonotypes expanded above 0.001, most also appeared in blood.

Amplified TCR beta CDR3 regions came from RNA transcripts. The study used the HTBI primer set for a first-round RT-PCR of the TCR CDR3. TCRdb independently ran MiXCR on the multiplex PCR reads; one entry per CDR3 protein. The sample contains 650,000 to 800,000 distinct CDR3 sequences, just under 45% of which appear only once. The gene calls are TRBV19 and TRBJ2-2; 11 bases align to TRBD2. The sample was peripheral blood or thyroid tissue (not recorded which). The sequence derives from an adult man with Graves' disease, either hyperthyroidism or ophthalmopathy (not recorded which). The CDR3 DNA follows: TGTGCCAGTAGTCACGTGGTAGCGGGAGGGCCCGGGGAGCTGTTTTTT. This sequence encodes CASSHVVAGGPGELFF.